These 11 T cell receptor beta chains were all obtained from the same sample, sequenced in a study of PD-1 blockade in classical Hodgkin lymphoma. TCRdb keeps only in-frame clones here, not all; method: immunoSEQ multiplex PCR. The sample has some 25,000 clones, roughly 80% seen once. Every single patient, without exception, relapsed after autologous stem cell transplantation, and brentuximab vedotin exposure varied. Sequencing used peripheral blood mononuclear cells (PBMCs), obtained at baseline. The origin of the receptors is a human donor with classical Hodgkin lymphoma.

This chain uses TRBV7-9 with TRBJ2-1; D might be TRBD2 (5 bases). Germline lookup yields CDR1 SEHNR and CDR2 FQNEAQ (reference sequence). The V and J ends lost 1 base and 0 bases respectively, with 19 bases between them. This CDR3 contains 19 residues. The CDR3 is CASSLVGWASGSSYNEQFF. DNA for the CDR3: TGTGCCAGCAGCTTAGTTGGATGGGCAAGCGGTAGCTCCTACAATGAGCAGTTCTTC.

The chain links TRBV19 to TRBJ2-4; D unclear. Germline V gene sequence: CDR1 LNHDA, CDR2 SQIVND (reference sequence). Deletions cut 3 bases from V and 0 bases from J, with 12 bases between. CDR3 length equals 16 residues. The CDR3 is CASSIHDSVAKNIQYF. The CDR3 DNA is TGTGCCAGTAGTATTCACGACTCCGTAGCCAAAAACATTCAGTACTTC. The complete variable domain, with remaining parts taken from reference TRBV19 and TRBJ2-4, reads DGGITQSPKYLFRKEGQNVTLSCEQNLNHDAMYWYRQDPGQGLRLIYYSQIVNDFQKGDIAEGYSVSREKKESFPLTVTSAQKNPTAFYLCASSIHDSVAKNIQYFGAGTRLSVL.

The gene calls are TRBV5-8 and TRBJ1-2; 8 nucleotides agree with TRBD1. After removal of 4 bases from V and 4 bases from J, the junction contained 6 bases not matched to a gene. Germline assignment: CDR1 SGHTS and CDR2 YDEGEE. This CDR3 region has 14 residues. The DNA of the CDR3 is TGTGCCAGCAGCCAACAGGGGGGTATCTATGGCTACACCTTC. Protein product: CASSQQGGIYGYTF.

V gene TRBV6-5 combines with J gene TRBJ2-3; tentative D call: TRBD2 (8 bases). The length of the CDR3 is 15 residues. Between the trimmed V and J ends, which lost 4 bases and 6 bases, there was a span of 17 bases. The V gene's germline CDR1 is MNHEY and CDR2 SVGAGI. This CDR3 is CASSFLGRGLDTQYF. The CDR3 coding sequence is TGTGCCAGCAGTTTCCTCGGGAGGGGGCTGGATACGCAGTATTTT.

The chain links TRBV19 to TRBJ2-3, with 8 bases lining up with TRBD1. Trimming at V came to 5 bases and at J to 5 bases, leaving 12 bases not matched to a gene. Per germline, CDR1 LNHDA and CDR2 SQIVND (reference sequence). This CDR3 spans 16 amino acids. CDR3 bases: TGTGCCAGTAGTCACCCTCGGACAGGGAGGTTAGATACGCAGTATTTT. Translation: CASSHPRTGRLDTQYF. Drawing the rest from reference TRBV19 and TRBJ2-3, the complete variable domain is DGGITQSPKYLFRKEGQNVTLSCEQNLNHDAMYWYRQDPGQGLRLIYYSQIVNDFQKGDIAEGYSVSREKKESFPLTVTSAQKNPTAFYLCASSHPRTGRLDTQYFGPGTRLTVL.

The chain links TRBV19 to TRBJ2-5; D is possibly TRBD1 (5 bases). Trimming took 6 bases from V and 0 from J, leaving 14 bases between them. CDR1 and CDR2 (germline): LNHDA, SQIVND (reference sequence). This CDR3 region has 15 residues. This CDR3 is CASSRTRVYQETQYF. The CDR3 DNA reads as TGTGCCAGTAGCCGGACAAGGGTGTACCAAGAGACCCAGTACTTC. Complete variable domain (other parts from reference TRBV19 and TRBJ2-5): DGGITQSPKYLFRKEGQNVTLSCEQNLNHDAMYWYRQDPGQGLRLIYYSQIVNDFQKGDIAEGYSVSREKKESFPLTVTSAQKNPTAFYLCASSRTRVYQETQYFGPGTRLLVL.

The V call is TRBV4-3, the J call TRBJ2-2, with 7 bases that match TRBD2. The CDR3 length is 16 residues. The germline V gene encodes CDR1 LGHNA and CDR2 YSLEER. V was pared by 0 bases and J by 0 bases, with 1 base of the junction left unmatched. CDR3 coding DNA: TGCGCCAGCAGCCAAGAAGGACTAGCGAACACCGGGGAGCTGTTTTTT. Translating it yields CASSQEGLANTGELFF.

The V call is TRBV9, the J call TRBJ2-7; D might be TRBD2 (6 bases). Germline V gene lookup returns CDR1 SGDLS and CDR2 YYNGEE. The CDR3 extends over 14 amino acids. V lost 3 bases to trimming and J lost 6 bases, with 16 bases between them. The CDR3 DNA follows: TGTGCCAGCAGCGCCTTAATCGTGGGGGGCGAGCAGTACTTC. Amino acids: CASSALIVGGEQYF.

The chain carries TRBV5-1 and TRBJ2-5, with TRBD1 identical over 12 bases. Trimming removed 4 bases from V and 4 bases from J; junction bases left unmatched: 8. The CDR3 contains 16 residues. Germline V gene data show CDR1 as SGHRS and CDR2 as YFSETQ. In DNA form, the CDR3 reads TGCGCCAGCAGCCTCGGGACAGGGGGCTTGGTAGAGACCCAGTACTTC. Its translation: CASSLGTGGLVETQYF.

This chain connects TRBV7-9 to TRBJ1-6; no clear D gene. The ends were cut back, 0 bases at V and 0 bases at J, with 15 bases in the middle. CDR1 and CDR2 from the germline V gene are SEHNR and FQNEAQ (reference sequence). The CDR3 totals 19 residues. The chain's CDR3 is CASSLAIGRLSSYNSPLHF. The CDR3 DNA reads TGTGCCAGCAGCTTAGCGATCGGCAGACTGAGCTCCTATAATTCACCCCTCCACTTT.

This chain joins TRBV6-6 and TRBJ1-1; D call uncertain. CDR3 size: 16 residues. V lost 2 bases and J 0 bases, leaving 13 bases between the germline ends. Germline V gene data show CDR1 as MNHNY and CDR2 as SVGAGI (reference sequence). The CDR3 spells CASSYRAMLLNTEAFF. The CDR3 nucleotides read TGTGCCAGCAGTTACAGGGCTATGTTATTGAACACTGAAGCTTTCTTT.